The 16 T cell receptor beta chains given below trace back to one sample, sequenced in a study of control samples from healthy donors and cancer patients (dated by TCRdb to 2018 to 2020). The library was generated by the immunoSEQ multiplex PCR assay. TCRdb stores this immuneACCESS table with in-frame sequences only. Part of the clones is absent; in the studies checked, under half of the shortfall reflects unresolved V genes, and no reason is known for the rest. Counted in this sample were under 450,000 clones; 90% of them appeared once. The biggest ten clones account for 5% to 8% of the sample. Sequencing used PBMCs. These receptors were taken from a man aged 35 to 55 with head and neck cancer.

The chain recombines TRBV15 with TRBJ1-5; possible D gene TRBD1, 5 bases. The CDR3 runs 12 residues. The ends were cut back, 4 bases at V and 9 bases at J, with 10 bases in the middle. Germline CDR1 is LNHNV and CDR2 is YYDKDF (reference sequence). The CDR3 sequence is CATSTGLRPQHF. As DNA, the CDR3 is TGTGCCACCAGCACAGGGCTGCGGCCCCAGCATTTT.

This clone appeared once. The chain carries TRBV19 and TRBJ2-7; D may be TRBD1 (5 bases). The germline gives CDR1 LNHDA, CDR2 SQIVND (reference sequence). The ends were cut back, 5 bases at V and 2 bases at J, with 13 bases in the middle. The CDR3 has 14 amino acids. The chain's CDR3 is CASSSGIITYEQYF. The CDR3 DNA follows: TGTGCCAGTAGTTCAGGGATCATCACCTACGAGCAGTACTTC.

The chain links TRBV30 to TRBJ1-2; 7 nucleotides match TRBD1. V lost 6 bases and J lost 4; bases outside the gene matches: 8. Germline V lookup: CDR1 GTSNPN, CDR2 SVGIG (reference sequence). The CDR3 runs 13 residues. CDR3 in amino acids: CACLPTGFYGYTF. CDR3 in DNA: TGTGCCTGCCTCCCGACAGGGTTCTATGGCTACACCTTC.

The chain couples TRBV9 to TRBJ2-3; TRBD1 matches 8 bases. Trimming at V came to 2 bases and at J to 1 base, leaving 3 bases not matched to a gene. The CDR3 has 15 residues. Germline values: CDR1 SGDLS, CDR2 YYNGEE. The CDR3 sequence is CASSVQGARTDTQYF. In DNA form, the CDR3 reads TGTGCCAGCAGCGTCCAGGGGGCGCGCACAGATACGCAGTATTTT.

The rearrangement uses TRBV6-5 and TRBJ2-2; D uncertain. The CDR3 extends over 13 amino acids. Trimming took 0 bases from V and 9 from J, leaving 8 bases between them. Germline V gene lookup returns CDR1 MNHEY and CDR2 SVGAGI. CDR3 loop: CASSYSRARELFF. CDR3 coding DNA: TGTGCCAGCAGTTACTCAAGGGCGCGGGAGCTGTTTTTT.

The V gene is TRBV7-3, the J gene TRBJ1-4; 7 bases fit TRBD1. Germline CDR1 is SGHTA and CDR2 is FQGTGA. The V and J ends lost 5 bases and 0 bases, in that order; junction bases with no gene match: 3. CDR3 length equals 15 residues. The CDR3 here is CASSPTGATNEKLFF. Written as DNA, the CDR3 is TGTGCCAGCAGCCCTACAGGGGCAACTAATGAAAAACTGTTTTTT.

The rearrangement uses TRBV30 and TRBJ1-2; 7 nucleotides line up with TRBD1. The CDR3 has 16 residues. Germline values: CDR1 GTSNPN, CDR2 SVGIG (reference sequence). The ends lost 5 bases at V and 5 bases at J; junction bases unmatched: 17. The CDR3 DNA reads TGTGCCTGGCACATTCTGGACAGGTCCTCCCCTTATGGCTACACCTTC. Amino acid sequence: CAWHILDRSSPYGYTF.

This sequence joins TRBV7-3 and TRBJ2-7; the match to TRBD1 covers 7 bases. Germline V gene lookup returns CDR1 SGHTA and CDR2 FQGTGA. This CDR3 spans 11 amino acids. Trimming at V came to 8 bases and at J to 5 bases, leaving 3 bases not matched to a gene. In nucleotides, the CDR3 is TGTGCCAGCGGACAGGCTAACGAGCAGTACTTC. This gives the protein CASGQANEQYF.

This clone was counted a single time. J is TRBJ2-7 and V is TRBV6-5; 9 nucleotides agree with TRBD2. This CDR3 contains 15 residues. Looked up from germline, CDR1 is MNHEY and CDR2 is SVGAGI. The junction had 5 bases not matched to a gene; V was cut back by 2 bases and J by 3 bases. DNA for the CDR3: TGTGCCAGCAGTTACCGGCGGGAGGGCCACTACGAGCAGTACTTC. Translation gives CASSYRREGHYEQYF.

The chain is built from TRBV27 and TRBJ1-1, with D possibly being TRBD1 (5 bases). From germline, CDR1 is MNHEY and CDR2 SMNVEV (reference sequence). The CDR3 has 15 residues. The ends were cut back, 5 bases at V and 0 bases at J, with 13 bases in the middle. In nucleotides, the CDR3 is TGTGCCAGCAGTCTAACCGGGACGGTGAACACTGAAGCTTTCTTT. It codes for CASSLTGTVNTEAFF.

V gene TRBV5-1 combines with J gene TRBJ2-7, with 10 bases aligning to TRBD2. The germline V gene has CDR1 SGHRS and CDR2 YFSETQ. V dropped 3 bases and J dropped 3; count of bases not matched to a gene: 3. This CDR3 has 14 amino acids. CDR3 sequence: CASSSLAGDYEQYF. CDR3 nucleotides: TGCGCCAGCAGCTCCCTAGCGGGAGACTACGAGCAGTACTTC.

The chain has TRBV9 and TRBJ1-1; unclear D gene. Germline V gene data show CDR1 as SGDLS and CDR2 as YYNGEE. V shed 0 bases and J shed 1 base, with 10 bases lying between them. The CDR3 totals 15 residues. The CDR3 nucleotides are TGTGCCAGCAGCGTAGGCACAACTTGGAACACTGAAGCTTTCTTT. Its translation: CASSVGTTWNTEAFF.

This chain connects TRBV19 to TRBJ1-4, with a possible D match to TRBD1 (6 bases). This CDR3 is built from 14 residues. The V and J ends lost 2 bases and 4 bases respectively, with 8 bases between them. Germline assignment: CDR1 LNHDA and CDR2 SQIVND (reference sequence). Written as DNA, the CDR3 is TGTGCCAGTAGTATACGGACAGATAATGAAAAACTGTTTTTT. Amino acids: CASSIRTDNEKLFF.

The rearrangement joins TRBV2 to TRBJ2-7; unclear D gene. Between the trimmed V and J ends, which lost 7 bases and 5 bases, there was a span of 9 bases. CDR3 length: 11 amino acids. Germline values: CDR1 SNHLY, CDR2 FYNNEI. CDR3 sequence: CASTRINEQYF. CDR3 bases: TGTGCCAGCACCCGAATAAACGAGCAGTACTTC.

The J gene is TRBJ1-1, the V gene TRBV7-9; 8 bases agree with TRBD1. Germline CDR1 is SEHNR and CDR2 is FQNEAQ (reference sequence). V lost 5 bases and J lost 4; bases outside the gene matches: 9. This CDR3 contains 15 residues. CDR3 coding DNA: TGTGCCAGCAGCCCAAGGACAGGGTTTGCCACTGAAGCTTTCTTT. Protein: CASSPRTGFATEAFF.

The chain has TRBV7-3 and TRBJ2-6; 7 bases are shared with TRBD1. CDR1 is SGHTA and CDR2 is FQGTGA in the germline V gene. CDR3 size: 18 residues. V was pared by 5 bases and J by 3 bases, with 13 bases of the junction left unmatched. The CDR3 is CASSLRDSRSSGANVLTF. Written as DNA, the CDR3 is TGTGCCAGCAGCCTTAGGGACAGCAGATCTAGTGGGGCCAACGTCCTGACTTTC.